The present T cell receptor (beta chain) was sequenced within a study of shared clonotypes between healthy human individuals. Study conclusions and caveats: Apart from blood, nothing was sampled; tissue repertoires likely differ. The genetic and exposure-history diversity represented was limited by few donors.

Among the donors, all were Caucasian adults who lived in Nashville, Tennessee. To note about this clone: Antigen: not known.

Deep was the level used in running the assay. Assay: immunoSEQ multiplex PCR; the TCRdb copy retains only in-frame clones and omits some. This sample yields fewer than 2.5 million clones, of which 93% are seen a single time; around 0.4% belongs to the top ten. The receptor was derived from a man younger than 35 in good health. Some clones in this sample may be carry-over from other donors' samples. What was sequenced was naive CD4+ T cells from PBMCs. Indicated subset: CD45RA+ positively selected.

CDR3 nucleotides: TGTGCCAGTAGTGGAATTAGCGCGGAGACCCAGTACTTC. Its protein product is CASSGISAETQYF. The chain couples TRBV19 to TRBJ2-5; D may be TRBD2 (5 bases). Germline CDR1 reads LNHDA; CDR2 reads SQIVND (reference sequence). This CDR3 is built from 13 residues. V was trimmed by 5 bases and J by 5 bases, leaving 12 bases between them.